This T cell receptor (beta chain) was retrieved from a study of cytomegalovirus exposure and HLA in healthy donors. At the level of the study: Genotyping showed around 81% of fewer than 500 donors falling in the Caucasian-associated ancestry cluster.

The CDR3 totals 13 residues. The ends were cut back, 0 bases at V and 4 bases at J, with 9 bases in the middle. Germline V gene lookup returns CDR1 GTSNPN and CDR2 SVGIG (reference sequence). It was with 60 Vbeta and 13 Jbeta primers that the PCR ran. Some clones are missing from TCRdb's copy, which holds only in-frame ones; the method was immunoSEQ multiplex PCR. The sample lists about 180,000 clones; just over 75% were seen once. This clone showed up just once. Its target is not known. Points from the study as a whole: Productive rates of about 90% or about 30% were seen for most TCR beta V segments in an earlier analysis.

Material for sequencing was PBMCs. The chain couples TRBV30 to TRBJ1-1; D is unclear. The source of this sequence is a woman between 55 and 75 years old in good health and CMV-seropositive. CDR3 DNA sequence: TGTGCCTGGAGTGTACGGTCGGGCACTGAAGCTTTCTTT. As protein: CAWSVRSGTEAFF.